The entry that follows covers one TCR beta chain sequence. The sample is drawn from a study of yellow fever vaccine responses in identical twins. The CDR3 is 14 residues long. Germline CDR1 and CDR2: SGHKS and YYEKEE (reference sequence). TCRdb reanalysed the RT-PCR reads using MiXCR and keeps one entry per CDR3 protein. The repertoire holds more than 5,500 distinct CDR3 sequences, about 86% seen once, with 0.9% to 1.5% in the top ten. The TCR was taken from a woman younger than 30 who received the yellow fever vaccine. The starting material was T cells from blood (PBMCs), unsorted or a sorted subset (not recorded which), obtained before or after yellow fever vaccination (not recorded which). The J gene is TRBJ2-3, the V gene TRBV5-5; tentative D call: TRBD2 (6 bases). The CDR3 bases are TGTGCATGCAGCTTGGCCGGGAGTCCAGATACGCAGTATTTT. Translation: CACSLAGSPDTQYF.